This TCR beta chain was retrieved from a study of T-cell reconstitution after alpha-beta-depleted transplantation in children. The TCRbeta library incorporated unique molecular identifiers. TCRdb called the PCR reads again in MiXCR, with one record for every CDR3 protein. The table lists about half a million distinct CDR3 sequences, around 12% of them singletons, with roughly 5.4% in the top ten. The source of this sequence is a human donor who donated a stem cell graft to a child with combined immunodeficiency. The specimen comprised PBMCs from the stem cell graft donor, sampled from the stem cell graft.

The CDR3 spells CASSLRRTGGLSTEAFF. CDR3 sequence (DNA): TGTGCCAGCAGTTTACGCCGGACAGGGGGCTTGAGCACTGAAGCTTTCTTT. The rearrangement joins TRBV27 to TRBJ1-1; 11 nucleotides match TRBD1. Trimming at V came to 2 bases and at J to 4 bases, leaving 9 bases not matched to a gene. The germline gives CDR1 MNHEY, CDR2 SMNVEV (reference sequence). The CDR3 has 17 amino acids.